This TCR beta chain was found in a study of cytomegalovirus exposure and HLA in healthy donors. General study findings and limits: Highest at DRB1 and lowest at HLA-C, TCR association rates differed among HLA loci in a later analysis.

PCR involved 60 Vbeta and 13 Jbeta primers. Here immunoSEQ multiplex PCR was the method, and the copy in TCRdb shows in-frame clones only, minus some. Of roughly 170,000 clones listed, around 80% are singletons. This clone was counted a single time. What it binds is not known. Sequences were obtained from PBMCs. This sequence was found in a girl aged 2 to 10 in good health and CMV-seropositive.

The CDR3 loop reads CASEPDSSYEQYF. The CDR3 nucleotides are TGTGCTAGTGAACCCGACAGTTCCTACGAGCAGTACTTC. The chain uses TRBV12-5 and TRBJ2-7; maybe TRBD1 (5 bases). V lost 7 bases and J 1 base, leaving 11 bases between the germline ends. The V gene's germline CDR1 is LGHNT and CDR2 FRNRAP. The CDR3 has 13 amino acids.